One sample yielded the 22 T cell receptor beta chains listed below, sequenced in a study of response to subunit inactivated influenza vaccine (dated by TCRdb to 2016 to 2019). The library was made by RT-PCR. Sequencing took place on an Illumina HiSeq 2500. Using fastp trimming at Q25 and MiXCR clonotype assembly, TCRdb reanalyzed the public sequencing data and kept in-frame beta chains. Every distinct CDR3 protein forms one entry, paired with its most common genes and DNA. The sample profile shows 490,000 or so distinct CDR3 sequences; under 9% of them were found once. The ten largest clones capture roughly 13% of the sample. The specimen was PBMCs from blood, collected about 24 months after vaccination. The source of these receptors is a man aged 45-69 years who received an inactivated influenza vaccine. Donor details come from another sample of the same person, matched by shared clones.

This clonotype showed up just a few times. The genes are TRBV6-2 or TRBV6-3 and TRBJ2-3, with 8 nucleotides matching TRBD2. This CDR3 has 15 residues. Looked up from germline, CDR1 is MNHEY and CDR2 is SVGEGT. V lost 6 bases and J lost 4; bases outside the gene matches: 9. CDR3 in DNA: TGTGCCAGCAGCCCCGGGACTAGACCTCCAGATACGCAGTATTTT. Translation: CASSPGTRPPDTQYF.

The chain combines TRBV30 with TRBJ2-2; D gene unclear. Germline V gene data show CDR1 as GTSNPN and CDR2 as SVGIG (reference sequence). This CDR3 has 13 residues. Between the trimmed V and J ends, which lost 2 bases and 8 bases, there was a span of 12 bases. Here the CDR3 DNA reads TGTGCCTGGAGTTCACAGCTGATGGGGGAGCTGTTTTTT. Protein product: CAWSSQLMGELFF.

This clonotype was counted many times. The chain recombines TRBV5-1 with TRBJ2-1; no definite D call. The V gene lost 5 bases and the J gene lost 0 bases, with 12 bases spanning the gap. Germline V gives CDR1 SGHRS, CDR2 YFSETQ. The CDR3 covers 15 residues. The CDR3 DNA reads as TGCGCCAGCAGAGCCGGGCCGAGCTCCTACAATGAGCAGTTCTTC. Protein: CASRAGPSSYNEQFF.

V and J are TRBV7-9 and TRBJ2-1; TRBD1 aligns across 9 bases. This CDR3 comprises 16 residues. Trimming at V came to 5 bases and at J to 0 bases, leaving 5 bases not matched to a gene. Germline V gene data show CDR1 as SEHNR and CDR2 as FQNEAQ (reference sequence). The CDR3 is CASSNRGLSSYNEQFF. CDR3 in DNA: TGTGCCAGCAGCAACAGGGGGCTAAGCTCCTACAATGAGCAGTTCTTC. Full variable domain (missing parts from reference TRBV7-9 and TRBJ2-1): DTGVSQNPRHKITKRGQNVTFRCDPISEHNRLYWYRQTLGQGPEFLTYFQNEAQLEKSRLLSDRFSAERPKGSFSTLEIQRTEQGDSAMYLCASSNRGLSSYNEQFFGPGTRLTVL.

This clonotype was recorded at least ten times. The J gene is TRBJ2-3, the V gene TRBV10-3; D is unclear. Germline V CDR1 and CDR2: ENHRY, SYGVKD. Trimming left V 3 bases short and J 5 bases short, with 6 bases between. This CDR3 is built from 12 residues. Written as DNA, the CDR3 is TGTGCCATCAGTGATAGGCGAGATACGCAGTATTTT. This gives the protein CAISDRRDTQYF.

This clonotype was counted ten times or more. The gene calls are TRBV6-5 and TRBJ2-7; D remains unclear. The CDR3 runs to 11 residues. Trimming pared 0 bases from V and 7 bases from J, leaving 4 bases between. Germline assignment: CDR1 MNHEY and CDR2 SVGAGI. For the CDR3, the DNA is TGTGCCAGCAGTTACTCTGGGGAGCAGTACTTC. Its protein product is CASSYSGEQYF.

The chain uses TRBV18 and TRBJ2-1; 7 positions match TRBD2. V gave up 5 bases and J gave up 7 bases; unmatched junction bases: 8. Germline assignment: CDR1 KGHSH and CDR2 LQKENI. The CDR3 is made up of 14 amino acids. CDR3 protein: CASSDFTGGNEQFF. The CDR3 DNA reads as TGTGCCAGCTCAGACTTTACCGGGGGGAATGAGCAGTTCTTC.

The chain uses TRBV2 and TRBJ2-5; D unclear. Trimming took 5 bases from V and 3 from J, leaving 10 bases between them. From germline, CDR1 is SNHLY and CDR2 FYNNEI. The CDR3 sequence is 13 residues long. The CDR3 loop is CASSPFGEETQYF. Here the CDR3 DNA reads TGTGCCAGCAGTCCCTTCGGAGAAGAGACCCAGTACTTC.

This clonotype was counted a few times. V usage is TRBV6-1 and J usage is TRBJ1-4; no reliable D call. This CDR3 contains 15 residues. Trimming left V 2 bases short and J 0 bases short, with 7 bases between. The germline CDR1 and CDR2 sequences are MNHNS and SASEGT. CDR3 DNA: TGTGCCAGCAGTGAAACCATTGCAACTAATGAAAAACTGTTTTTT. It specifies CASSETIATNEKLFF.

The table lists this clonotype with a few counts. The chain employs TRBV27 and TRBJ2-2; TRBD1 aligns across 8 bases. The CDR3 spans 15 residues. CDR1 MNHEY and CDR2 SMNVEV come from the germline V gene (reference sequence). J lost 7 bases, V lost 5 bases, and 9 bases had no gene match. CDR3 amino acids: CASSPWDRRDGELFF. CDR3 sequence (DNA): TGTGCCAGCAGTCCGTGGGACAGGAGGGACGGGGAGCTGTTTTTT.

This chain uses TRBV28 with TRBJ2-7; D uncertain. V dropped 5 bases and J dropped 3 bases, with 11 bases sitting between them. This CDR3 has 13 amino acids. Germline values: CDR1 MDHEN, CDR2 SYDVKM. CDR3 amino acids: CASSPEIVYEQYF. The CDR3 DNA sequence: TGTGCCAGCAGTCCCGAAATAGTCTACGAGCAGTACTTC.

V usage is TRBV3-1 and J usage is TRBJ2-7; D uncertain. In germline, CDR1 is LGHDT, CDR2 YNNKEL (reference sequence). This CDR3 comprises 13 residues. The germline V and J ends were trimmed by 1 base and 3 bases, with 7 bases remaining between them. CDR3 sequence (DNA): TGTGCCAGCAGCCAAGGCCAGCGCTACGAGCAGTACTTC. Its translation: CASSQGQRYEQYF.

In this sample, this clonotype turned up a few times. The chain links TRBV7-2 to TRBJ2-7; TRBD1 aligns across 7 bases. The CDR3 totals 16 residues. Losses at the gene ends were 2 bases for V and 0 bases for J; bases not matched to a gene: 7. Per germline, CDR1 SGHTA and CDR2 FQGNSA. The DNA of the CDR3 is TGTGCCAGCAGCTTATCGGGACAGATTAGCTCCTACGAGCAGTACTTC. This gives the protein CASSLSGQISSYEQYF.

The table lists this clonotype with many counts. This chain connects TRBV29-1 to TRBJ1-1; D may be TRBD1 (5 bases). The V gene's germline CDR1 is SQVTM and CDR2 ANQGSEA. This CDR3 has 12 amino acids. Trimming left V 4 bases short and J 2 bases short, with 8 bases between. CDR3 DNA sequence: TGCAGCGTTGGCAGGGCAAACACTGAAGCTTTCTTT. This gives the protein CSVGRANTEAFF.

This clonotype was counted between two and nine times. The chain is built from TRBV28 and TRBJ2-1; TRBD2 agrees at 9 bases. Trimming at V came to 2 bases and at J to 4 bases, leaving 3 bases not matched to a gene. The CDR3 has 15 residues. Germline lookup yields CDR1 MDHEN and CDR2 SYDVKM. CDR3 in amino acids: CASSLGGRGYNEQFF. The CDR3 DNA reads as TGTGCCAGCAGTTTAGGCGGGAGGGGTTACAATGAGCAGTTCTTC.

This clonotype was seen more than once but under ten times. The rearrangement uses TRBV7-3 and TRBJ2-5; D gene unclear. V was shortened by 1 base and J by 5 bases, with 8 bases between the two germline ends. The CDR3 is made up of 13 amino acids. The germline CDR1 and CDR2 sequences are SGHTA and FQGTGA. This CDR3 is CASSLNGLETQYF. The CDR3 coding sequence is TGTGCCAGCAGCTTAAACGGATTGGAGACCCAGTACTTC.

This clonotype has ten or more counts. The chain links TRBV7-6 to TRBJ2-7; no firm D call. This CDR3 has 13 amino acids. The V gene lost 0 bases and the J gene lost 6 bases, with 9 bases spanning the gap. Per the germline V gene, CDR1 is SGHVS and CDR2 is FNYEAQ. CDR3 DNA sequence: TGTGCCAGCAGCTTAGCGTTAGGTACCGAGCAGTACTTC. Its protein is CASSLALGTEQYF.

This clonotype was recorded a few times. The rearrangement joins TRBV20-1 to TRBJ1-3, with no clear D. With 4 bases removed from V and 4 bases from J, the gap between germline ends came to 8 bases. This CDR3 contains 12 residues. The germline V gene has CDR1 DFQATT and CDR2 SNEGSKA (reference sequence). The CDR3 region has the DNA TGCAGTGCTATAGACGGGGGAAACACCATATATTTT. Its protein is CSAIDGGNTIYF.

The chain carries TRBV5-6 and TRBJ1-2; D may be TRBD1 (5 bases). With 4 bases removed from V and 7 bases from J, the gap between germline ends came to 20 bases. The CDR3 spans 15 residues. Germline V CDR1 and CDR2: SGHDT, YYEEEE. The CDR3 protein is CASSPGTAAIRGYTF. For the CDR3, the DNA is TGTGCCAGCAGCCCGGGGACGGCTGCCATCCGTGGCTACACCTTC.

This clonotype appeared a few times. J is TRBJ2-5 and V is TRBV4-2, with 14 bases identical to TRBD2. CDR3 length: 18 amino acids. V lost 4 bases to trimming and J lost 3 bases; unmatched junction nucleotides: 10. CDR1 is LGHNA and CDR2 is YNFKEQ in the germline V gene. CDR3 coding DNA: TGTGCCAGCAGCCTAGCCGGGACTAGCGGGGGTGTTAAAGAGACCCAGTACTTC. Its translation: CASSLAGTSGGVKETQYF.

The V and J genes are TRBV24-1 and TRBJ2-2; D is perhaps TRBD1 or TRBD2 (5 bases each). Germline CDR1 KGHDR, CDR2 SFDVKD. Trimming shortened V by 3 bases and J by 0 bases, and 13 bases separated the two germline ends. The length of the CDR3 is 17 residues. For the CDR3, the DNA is TGTGCCACCAGTGATATCGGGACGGCCCCGAACACCGGGGAGCTGTTTTTT. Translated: CATSDIGTAPNTGELFF.

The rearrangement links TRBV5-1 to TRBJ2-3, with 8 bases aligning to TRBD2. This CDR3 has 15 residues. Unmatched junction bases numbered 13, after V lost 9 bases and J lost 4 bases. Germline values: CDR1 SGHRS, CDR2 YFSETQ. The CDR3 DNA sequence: TGCGCCACCAGGTCGAGCGGGAGTGGATCAGATACGCAGTATTTT. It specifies CATRSSGSGSDTQYF.